This record covers a single T cell receptor beta chain. V shed 4 bases and J shed 3 bases, with 14 bases lying between them. The CDR3 loop spans 15 amino acids. Per the germline V gene, CDR1 is SGHKS and CDR2 is YYEKEE (reference sequence). The data were obtained in a study of blood T cell repertoires in COVID-19. Turning to the study itself: Sites across the United States, Italy and Spain contributed samples from acute and convalescent COVID-19. From T cells, B-cell-depleted T cells, or PBMCs came the material, which was cDNA or gDNA.

In the original workflow: Using reference gene primer amplification, nucleated cell counts were estimated. Assay: immunoSEQ multiplex PCR; the TCRdb copy retains only in-frame clones and omits some. That table gives V, J and clone size, and the DNA gave D and trimming. The profile shows 95,000 to 100,000 clones, 90% to 95% of them singletons. What was sequenced was peripheral blood. The receptor's source is a man aged 45 to 65 with acute or convalescent COVID-19. The V gene is TRBV5-5, the J gene TRBJ1-5; D is perhaps TRBD1 (5 bases). The DNA of the CDR3 is TGTGCCAGCAGCCTCAGTGGGGGGAACAATCAGCCCCAGCATTTT. Translating gives CASSLSGGNNQPQHF.